The following is a TCR beta chain sequence with its context. These data originate in a study of blood T cell repertoires in COVID-19. Whole-study context: From the United States, Italy and Spain came samples of acute and convalescent COVID-19. T cells, B-cell-depleted T cells, or PBMCs supplied cDNA or gDNA.

The V and J ends lost 4 bases and 6 bases respectively, with 9 bases between them. From germline, CDR1 is LGHDT and CDR2 YNNKEL (reference sequence). The CDR3 spans 13 residues. Original analysis: Quantification of nucleated cells was approximated via reference gene primer amplification. Using immunoSEQ multiplex PCR, the repertoire was profiled, and TCRdb retains in-frame clones only, with some absent. The V and J calls and clone size were taken over from that table, and D and trimming were inferred from the DNA. Of about 240,000 clones in the sample, about four fifths were seen once. The specimen sequenced was peripheral blood. This receptor was obtained from a woman of 80 years or more with acute or convalescent COVID-19. V and J are TRBV3-1 (or the pseudogene TRBV3-2) and TRBJ2-2, with no clear D. In DNA, the CDR3 is TGTGCCAGCAGCCTCACCGAGCCCGGGGAGCTGTTTTTT. It codes for CASSLTEPGELFF.